The present T cell receptor beta chain was sequenced within a study of early T cells in non-severe SARS-CoV-2 infection (dated by TCRdb to the early 2020s). In the study overall: Because TCR sequencing was done on bulk RNA from unsorted whole blood, the alpha and beta chains could not be paired.

Turning to this clonotype: This receptor's antigen is unknown. Nothing much larger sits one base from this clone, and base qualities are not available.

Receptor amplification or capture employed 5' RACE. The sequencing machine was a NextSeq 500. In the TCR library protocol, unique molecular identifiers were attached to individual cDNA molecules to correct for PCR bias and sequencing error. Both TCR alpha and beta chains were sequenced, and tight co-correlation was observed between alpha and beta sequence abundances in each sample. The source study handled its data this way. Decombinator V4 was used to annotate the V gene, J gene and CDR3 of the TCR sequences. Expanded TCRs were defined as changing significantly between any two time points under a Poisson model with p below 0.0001. TCR abundances were normalised to the total number of TCRs sequenced per sample and were expressed as counts per million. MAIT TCRs were defined by TRAV1-2 paired with TRAJ12, TRAJ20 or TRAJ33, and iNKT TCRs by TRAV10 paired with TRAJ18. VDJdb, accessed 1 November 2021, was searched for CMV, EBV and SARS-CoV-2 annotated TCRs, excluding TCRs annotated for multiple antigens. TCRdb reprocessed the public reads (quality trimming at Q25 with fastp, clone calling with MiXCR) and kept in-frame beta chains. Each CDR3 protein appears once, grouped with its most common genes and DNA. TCRdb's processing, not the study's, gives the V and J calls here. This sample holds about 53,000 distinct CDR3 sequences; 12% were observed only once. The top ten clones comprise just over 2.5% of the sample.

This was a case-control study nested in a cohort of healthcare workers in London, UK, who had nasopharyngeal swab PCR tests and blood samples taken every week. Healthcare workers were enrolled in the week of the UK lockdown, from 23 to 31 March 2020, and were followed every week for up to roughly 16 weeks. Study-wide findings and limitations: VDJdb matching was skewed toward anti-spike CD8 responses, so virus-specific expansions were likely underestimated and private and CD4 specificities were missed.

Based on the germline V gene, the CDR1 and CDR2 sequences are SGHTA and FQGTGA. The CDR3 numbers 15 residues from cysteine through phenylalanine. This entry keeps only the CDR3 DNA: 45 bases, framed from base 1. Trimming removed 8 bases from V and 6 bases from J; the gene matches leave 13 bases unexplained. This receptor was taken from an adult who was a healthcare worker with PCR-confirmed SARS-CoV-2 infection or an uninfected control (not recorded which). This specimen consisted of whole blood, obtained at baseline. The chain is encoded by TRBV7-3 joined to TRBJ2-1, with 7 middle bases fitting TRBD1. CDR3 loop: CASRALTGFRNEQFF. DNA sequence: TGTGCCAGCCGGGCCTTGACAGGGTTTCGCAATGAGCAGTTCTTC.